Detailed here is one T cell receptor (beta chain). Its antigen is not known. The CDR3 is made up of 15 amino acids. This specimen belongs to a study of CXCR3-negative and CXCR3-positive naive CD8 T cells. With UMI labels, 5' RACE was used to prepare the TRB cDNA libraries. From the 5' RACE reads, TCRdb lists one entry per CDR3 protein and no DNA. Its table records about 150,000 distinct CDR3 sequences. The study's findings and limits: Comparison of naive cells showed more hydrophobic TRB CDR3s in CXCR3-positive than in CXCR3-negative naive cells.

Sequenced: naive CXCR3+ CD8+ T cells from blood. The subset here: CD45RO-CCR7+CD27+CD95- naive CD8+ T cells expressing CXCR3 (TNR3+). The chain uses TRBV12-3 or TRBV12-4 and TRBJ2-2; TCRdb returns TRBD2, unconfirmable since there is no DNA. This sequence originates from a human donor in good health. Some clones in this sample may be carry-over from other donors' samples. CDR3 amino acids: CASSPRDLSTGELFF.